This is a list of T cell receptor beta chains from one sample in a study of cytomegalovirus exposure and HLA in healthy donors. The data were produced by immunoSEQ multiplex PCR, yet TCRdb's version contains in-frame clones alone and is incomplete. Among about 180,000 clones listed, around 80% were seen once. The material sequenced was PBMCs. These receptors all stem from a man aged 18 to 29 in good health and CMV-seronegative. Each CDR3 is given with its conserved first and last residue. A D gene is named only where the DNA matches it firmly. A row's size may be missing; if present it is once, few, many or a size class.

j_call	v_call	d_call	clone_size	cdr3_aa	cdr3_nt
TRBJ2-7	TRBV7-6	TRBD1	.	CASSTRQGHEQYF	TGTGCCAGCAGCACTAGACAGGGCCACGAGCAGTACTTC
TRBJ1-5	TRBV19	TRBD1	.	CASSIGDRGRRSNQPQHF	TGTGCCAGTAGTATAGGGGACAGGGGCAGGAGAAGCAATCAGCCCCAGCATTTT
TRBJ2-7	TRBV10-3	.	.	CAISDKQSQAEQYF	TGTGCCATCAGTGATAAGCAAAGCCAGGCCGAGCAGTACTTC
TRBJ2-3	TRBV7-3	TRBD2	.	CASSSYGGTDTQYF	TGTGCCAGCAGCTCTTACGGGGGGACAGATACGCAGTATTTT
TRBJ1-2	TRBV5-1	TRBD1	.	CASTGTAIGGYGYTF	TGCGCCAGCACTGGGACAGCAATCGGGGGCTATGGCTACACCTTC
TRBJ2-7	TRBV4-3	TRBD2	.	CASSRRTSGSDEQYF	TGCGCCAGCAGCCGACGGACTAGCGGGAGTGACGAGCAGTACTTC
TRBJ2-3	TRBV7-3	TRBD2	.	CASSPGTSGVTDTQYF	TGTGCCAGCAGCCCTGGGACTAGCGGAGTCACAGATACGCAGTATTTT
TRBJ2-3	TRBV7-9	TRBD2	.	CASSLVGSGRADTQYF	TGTGCCAGCAGCTTAGTCGGTAGCGGGAGGGCGGATACGCAGTATTTT
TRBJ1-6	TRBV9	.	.	CASSVDTSSPLHF	TGTGCCAGCAGCGTGGACACGTCTTCACCCCTCCACTTT
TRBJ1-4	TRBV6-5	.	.	CAIAEGNEKLFF	TGTGCCATCGCGGAGGGGAATGAAAAACTGTTTTTT
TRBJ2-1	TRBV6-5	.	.	CASSYEVAGEQFF	TGTGCCAGCAGCTACGAAGTCGCGGGTGAGCAGTTCTTC
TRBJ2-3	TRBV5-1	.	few	CASSQAQASDTQYF	TGCGCCAGCAGCCAGGCCCAAGCTTCAGATACGCAGTATTTT
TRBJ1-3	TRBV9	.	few	CASSVTGGFSGNTIYF	TGTGCCAGCAGCGTAACAGGAGGGTTCTCTGGAAACACCATATATTTT
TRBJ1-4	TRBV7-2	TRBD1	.	CASSLWVGGQILEKLFF	TGTGCCAGCAGCTTATGGGTTGGGGGACAGATCCTTGAAAAACTGTTTTTT
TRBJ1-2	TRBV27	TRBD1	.	CASSGTGNPYGYTF	TGTGCCAGCAGCGGGACAGGGAATCCCTATGGCTACACCTTC
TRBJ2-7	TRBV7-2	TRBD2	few	CASSLGGLAGVDEQYF	TGTGCCAGCAGCTTAGGGGGACTAGCGGGAGTAGACGAGCAGTACTTC
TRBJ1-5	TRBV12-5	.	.	CASAGATRNQPQHF	TGTGCTAGTGCTGGGGCAACCCGCAATCAGCCCCAGCATTTT
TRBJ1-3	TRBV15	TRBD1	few	CATSRSRTGPGVNTIYF	TGTGCCACCAGCAGATCCCGGACAGGGCCGGGCGTAAACACCATATATTTT
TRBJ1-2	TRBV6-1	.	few	CASFRGLNYGYTF	TGTGCCAGCTTCAGGGGTTTAAACTATGGCTACACCTTC
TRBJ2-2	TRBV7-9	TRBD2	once	CASSPGLAGPGELFF	TGTGCCAGCAGCCCGGGACTAGCGGGGCCCGGGGAGCTGTTTTTT
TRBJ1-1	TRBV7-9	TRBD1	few	CASALGQLRFEAFF	TGTGCCAGCGCCTTGGGACAGTTGAGATTTGAAGCTTTCTTT
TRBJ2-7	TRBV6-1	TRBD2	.	CASSEGPGLESDEQYF	TGTGCCAGCAGTGAAGGTCCGGGACTAGAATCGGACGAGCAGTACTTC
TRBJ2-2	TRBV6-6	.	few	CASSDSDFGGELFF	TGTGCCAGCTCTGACTCTGACTTTGGCGGGGAGCTGTTTTTT
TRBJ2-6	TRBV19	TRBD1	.	CASSTTRTGFVGANVLTF	TGTGCCAGTAGTACAACCCGGACAGGGTTTGTGGGGGCCAACGTCCTGACTTTC
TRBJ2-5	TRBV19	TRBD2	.	CASSRTSGGATETQYF	TGTGCCAGTAGTAGGACTAGCGGGGGGGCTACCGAGACCCAGTACTTC
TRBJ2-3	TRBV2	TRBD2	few	CASRGRAGSTDTQYF	TGTGCCAGCAGAGGGAGAGCGGGAAGCACAGATACGCAGTATTTT
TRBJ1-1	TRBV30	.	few	CASRPPERAFF	TGTGCCTCCCGTCCCCCGGAGAGGGCTTTCTTT
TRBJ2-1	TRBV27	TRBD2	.	CASSLSFLAGGEQFF	TGTGCCAGCAGTTTATCGTTCCTAGCGGGAGGGGAGCAGTTCTTC
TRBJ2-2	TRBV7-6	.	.	CASSLAPGELFF	TGTGCCAGCAGCTTAGCCCCGGGGGAGCTGTTTTTT
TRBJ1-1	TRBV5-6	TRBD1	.	CASSPQGMNTEAFF	TGTGCCAGCAGCCCACAGGGGATGAACACTGAAGCTTTCTTT
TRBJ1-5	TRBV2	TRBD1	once	CASSELGGTGNQPQHF	TGTGCCAGCAGTGAATTGGGTGGGACAGGCAATCAGCCCCAGCATTTT